The 14 T cell receptor beta chains listed next were all sequenced from one sample in a study of lymphopenia after photon versus proton radiotherapy. Clones were sequenced by immunoSEQ multiplex PCR, and TCRdb holds only the in-frame ones, with some missing. The sample yields 25,000 to 30,000 clones, 80% to 85% seen once. Material: peripheral blood, obtained from a patient treated with photon-based radiotherapy. The receptors were gathered from a woman aged 45-65 years with pancreatic cancer.

This chain connects TRBV7-2 to TRBJ2-5; 10 positions agree with TRBD1. The V and J ends lost 5 bases and 5 bases, in that order; junction bases with no gene match: 11. This CDR3 region has 16 residues. Germline CDR1 reads SGHTA; CDR2 reads FQGNSA. The CDR3 spells CASSAPGQGIGETQYF. CDR3 DNA sequence: TGTGCCAGCAGCGCGCCGGGACAGGGGATCGGTGAGACCCAGTACTTC.

This clone is deemed medium-sized. The V gene is TRBV2, the J gene TRBJ1-3; D is uncertain. The CDR3 extends over 13 amino acids. Germline CDR1 and CDR2: SNHLY and FYNNEI. The ends were cut back, 6 bases at V and 11 bases at J, with 17 bases in the middle. DNA for the CDR3: TGTGCCAGCAGGGAACACGGTTCGTTCGCCATATATTTT. Encoded protein: CASREHGSFAIYF.

The J gene is TRBJ2-2, the V gene TRBV7-3, with TRBD2 matching 13 bases. The CDR3 runs 16 residues. Looked up from germline, CDR1 is SGHTA and CDR2 is FQGTGA. With 11 bases clipped from V and 0 bases from J, the junction kept 6 bases outside the gene matches. In nucleotides, the CDR3 is TGTGCCTGCCGACTAGCGGGAGGACCGAACACCGGGGAGCTGTTTTTT. It yields the protein CACRLAGGPNTGELFF.

The chain couples TRBV7-9 to TRBJ2-1, with 8 positions matching TRBD1. Germline CDR1 is SEHNR and CDR2 is FQNEAQ (reference sequence). The CDR3 has 12 residues. V dropped 4 bases and J dropped 7; count of bases not matched to a gene: 0. CDR3: CASSWDRNEQFF. As DNA, the CDR3 is TGTGCCAGCAGCTGGGACAGGAATGAGCAGTTCTTC.

The chain combines TRBV7-9 with TRBJ2-4; 7 bases line up with TRBD2. Unmatched junction bases numbered 13, after V lost 2 bases and J lost 0 bases. The CDR3 consists of 19 residues. Germline CDR1 SEHNR, CDR2 FQNEAQ (reference sequence). The CDR3 spells CASSLSTSAITLAKNIQYF. CDR3 DNA: TGTGCCAGCAGCTTATCTACTAGCGCGATAACTCTAGCCAAAAACATTCAGTACTTC.

The chain employs TRBV27 and TRBJ2-5; D ambiguous. Trimming stripped 2 bases from V and 2 bases from J, with 9 bases between. The CDR3 spans 14 residues. CDR1 is MNHEY, CDR2 SMNVEV, per germline (reference sequence). As DNA, the CDR3 is TGTGCCAGCAGTTTAGGATCCTATCAAGAGACCCAGTACTTC. The encoded protein is CASSLGSYQETQYF.

The V call is TRBV11-1, the J call TRBJ2-1, with 9 positions matching TRBD1. The CDR3 contains 16 residues. The junction had 9 bases not matched to a gene; V was cut back by 6 bases and J by 3 bases. Germline CDR1 SGHAT, CDR2 FQDESV (reference sequence). The DNA for the CDR3 is TGTGCCAGCAGTCACGGGCGGACAGGGGTCTACAATGAGCAGTTCTTC. Protein product: CASSHGRTGVYNEQFF.

This rearrangement joins TRBV19 to TRBJ2-1; 13 bases are a match to TRBD2. CDR1 LNHDA and CDR2 SQIVND come from the germline V gene (reference sequence). The CDR3 has 15 amino acids. V shed 5 bases and J 9 bases; nucleotides not matched to a gene: 7. In nucleotides, the CDR3 is TGTGCCAGTAGTCTGGGACTAGCGGGGACGAGTGAGCAGTTCTTC. Translating gives CASSLGLAGTSEQFF.

This rearrangement joins TRBV11-2 to TRBJ2-5, with D uncertain. V lost 0 bases and J lost 6, with 11 bases in between. The CDR3 extends over 14 amino acids. Germline CDR1 reads SGHAT; CDR2 reads FQNNGV. The CDR3 sequence is CASSLDGKEKTQYF. CDR3 DNA sequence: TGTGCCAGCAGCTTAGATGGGAAGGAAAAGACCCAGTACTTC.

The rearrangement uses TRBV13 and TRBJ2-1; D not resolved. The V end lost 2 bases, the J end lost 9 bases, and 5 bases lay between the germline ends. There are 11 residues in the CDR3. The germline CDR1 and CDR2 sequences are PRHDT and FYEKMQ (reference sequence). As DNA, the CDR3 is TGTGCCAGCAGCTTACATGGTGAGCAGTTCTTC. Translation gives CASSLHGEQFF.

CDR3 protein: CASSLRPSTSGSSYEQYF. CDR3 DNA sequence: TGTGCCAGCAGCTTGAGGCCATCTACTAGCGGGAGCTCCTACGAGCAGTACTTC. This chain links TRBV5-6 with TRBJ2-7; 11 bases are shared with TRBD2. J lost 0 bases, V lost 1 base, and 9 bases had no gene match. Germline V gives CDR1 SGHDT, CDR2 YYEEEE. CDR3 length equals 18 residues.

This sequence joins TRBV4-2 and TRBJ2-7; TRBD1 matches 7 bases. Germline V gene data show CDR1 as LGHNA and CDR2 as YNFKEQ. V dropped 0 bases and J dropped 3; count of bases not matched to a gene: 8. The CDR3 consists of 16 residues. The CDR3 DNA reads TGTGCCAGCAGCCAAGATTTGGGGACAGTCGGCTACGAGCAGTACTTC. This translates into CASSQDLGTVGYEQYF.

The chain combines TRBV6-6 with TRBJ2-2, with D perhaps TRBD2 (6 bases). The CDR3 covers 16 residues. V was pared by 0 bases and J by 11 bases, with 19 bases between. Germline lookup yields CDR1 MNHNY and CDR2 SVGAGI (reference sequence). CDR3 in DNA: TGTGCCAGCAGTTACTCCCGTAGCGGTACCTCCCCAGAGCTGTTTTTT. Protein sequence: CASSYSRSGTSPELFF.

The chain uses TRBV5-5 and TRBJ2-1, with D tentatively TRBD2 (6 bases). Per germline, CDR1 SGHKS and CDR2 YYEKEE (reference sequence). The CDR3 sequence is 16 residues long. The V and J ends lost 2 bases and 0 bases respectively, with 12 bases between them. CDR3 in amino acids: CASSFGGASSYNEQFF. The CDR3, as DNA: TGTGCCAGCAGCTTCGGAGGGGCAAGCTCCTACAATGAGCAGTTCTTC. The complete variable domain, with remaining parts taken from reference TRBV5-5 and TRBJ2-1, reads DAGVTQSPTHLIKTRGQQVTLRCSPISGHKSVSWYQQVLGQGPQFIFQYYEKEERGRGNFPDRFSARQFPNYSSELNVNALLLGDSALYLCASSFGGASSYNEQFFGPGTRLTVL.